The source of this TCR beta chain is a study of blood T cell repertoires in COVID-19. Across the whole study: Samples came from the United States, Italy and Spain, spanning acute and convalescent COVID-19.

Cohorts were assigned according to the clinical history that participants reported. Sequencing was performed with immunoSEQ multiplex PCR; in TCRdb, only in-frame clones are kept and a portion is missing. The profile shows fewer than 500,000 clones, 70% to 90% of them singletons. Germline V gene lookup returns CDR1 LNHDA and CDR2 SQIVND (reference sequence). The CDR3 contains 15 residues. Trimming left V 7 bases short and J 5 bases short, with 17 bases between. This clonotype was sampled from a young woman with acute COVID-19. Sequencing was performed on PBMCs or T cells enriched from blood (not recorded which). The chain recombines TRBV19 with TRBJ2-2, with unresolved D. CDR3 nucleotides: TGTGCCAGTACCTATACCCTAGTACTTACCGGGGAGCTGTTTTTT. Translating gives CASTYTLVLTGELFF. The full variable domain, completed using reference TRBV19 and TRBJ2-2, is DGGITQSPKYLFRKEGQNVTLSCEQNLNHDAMYWYRQDPGQGLRLIYYSQIVNDFQKGDIAEGYSVSREKKESFPLTVTSAQKNPTAFYLCASTYTLVLTGELFFGEGSRLTVL.